The clone carrying this TCR beta chain was picked up one time. As yet, its antigen is unknown. The data originate from a study of Ad26.COV2.S vaccination and SARS-CoV-2 variants. Study information: Dosing was one shot or two shots 56 days apart.

The protocol was immunoSEQ multiplex PCR, while the TCRdb copy is restricted to in-frame clones and leaves out a portion. The sample consists of around 320,000 clones, just under 85% of them appearing once. Treatment given: approximately 18 received Ad26.COV2.S at low or high dose, single or two shots; 5 received placebo; per-sample allocation not given. Sampling was performed 63 days after the first vaccine or placebo injection. Study-wide results and limits: The study found similar non-spike TCR breadth in vaccine and placebo recipients.

The germline V gene encodes CDR1 SNHLY and CDR2 FYNNEI. The V end lost 2 bases, the J end lost 3 bases, and 10 bases lay between the germline ends. CDR3 size: 14 residues. V and J are TRBV2 and TRBJ1-1, with a weak D call TRBD1 (6 bases). The sequence was collected from a person between 18 and 60 years old who received the Ad26.COV2.S COVID-19 vaccine or a placebo. The sample in question was peripheral blood, obtained in a trial of Ad26.COV2.S vaccine versus placebo. The DNA of the CDR3 is TGTGCCAGCAGTGAAATGGGGGCGGACACTGAAGCTTTCTTT. Translating gives CASSEMGADTEAFF.